The entry that follows covers one T cell receptor (beta chain) sequence. This sample is drawn from a study of blood T cell repertoires in COVID-19. Overall study context: T cells, B-cell-depleted T cells, or PBMCs supplied cDNA or gDNA.

Patients in Seattle were enrolled during active infection, then followed longitudinally. This CDR3 spans 14 amino acids. Germline CDR1 is KGHSH and CDR2 is LQKENI. J gave up 3 bases and V 3 bases, and 4 bases lay outside the gene matches. Study processing details: It was from reference gene primer amplification that nucleated cell counts were estimated. TCRdb's table, derived via immunoSEQ multiplex PCR, lists solely in-frame clones and lacks some. That table gives V, J and clone size, and the DNA gave D and trimming. The table shows some 220,000 clones, with 83% occurring only once. Material for sequencing was peripheral blood. This chain joins TRBV18 and TRBJ1-2; 7 nucleotides align to TRBD1. This clonotype originated in a woman in her 30s with COVID-19, enrolled during active disease. CDR3 region: CASSPETGDYGYTF. The CDR3 coding sequence is TGTGCCAGCTCACCCGAAACAGGGGACTATGGCTACACCTTC.